A single sample gave rise to the 19 T cell receptor beta chains below, sequenced in a study of blood T cell repertoires in COVID-19. Here immunoSEQ multiplex PCR was the method, and the copy in TCRdb shows in-frame clones only, minus some. This repertoire shows roughly 320,000 clones, approximately 86% found once; its top ten account for over 1%. Sequenced: peripheral blood. The receptor source for this set is a man in his 70s with acute or convalescent COVID-19.

The V gene is TRBV4-3, the J gene TRBJ1-2; a weak D match, TRBD1 (5 bases). V lost 0 bases, J lost 4 bases, and 12 bases lay in between. The CDR3 totals 15 residues. Germline V gene lookup returns CDR1 LGHNA and CDR2 YSLEER. The CDR3 here is CASSQDVGGVYGYTF. CDR3 sequence (DNA): TGCGCCAGCAGCCAAGACGTCGGGGGGGTCTATGGCTACACCTTC.

The rearrangement joins TRBV9 to TRBJ1-5, with D perhaps matching TRBD1 (5 bases). Germline V CDR1 and CDR2: SGDLS, YYNGEE. V was trimmed by 0 bases and J by 4 bases, leaving 5 bases between them. This CDR3 is built from 13 residues. The CDR3 DNA reads TGTGCCAGCAGCGTAGCAGGGAATCAGCCCCAGCATTTT. Amino acids: CASSVAGNQPQHF.

The chain is built from TRBV6-5 and TRBJ2-6; TRBD1 matches at 8 bases. Germline V gene data show CDR1 as MNHEY and CDR2 as SVGAGI. CDR3 size: 15 residues. With 6 bases clipped from V and 2 bases from J, the junction kept 3 bases outside the gene matches. This CDR3 is CASSSQGAGANVLTF. In DNA, the CDR3 is TGTGCCAGCAGCTCACAGGGGGCTGGGGCCAACGTCCTGACTTTC.

The chain is built from TRBV5-1 and TRBJ2-1; 10 nucleotides align to TRBD2. CDR1 and CDR2 from the germline V gene are SGHRS and YFSETQ. The J segment lost 7 bases and the V segment lost 4 bases, leaving 8 bases of the junction unmatched. The CDR3 totals 15 residues. The CDR3 DNA follows: TGCGCCAGCAGCCCGGGGGGACTAGCGCGGAATGAGCAGTTCTTC. It yields the protein CASSPGGLARNEQFF. The complete variable domain, with remaining parts taken from reference TRBV5-1 and TRBJ2-1, reads KAGVTQTPRYLIKTRGQQVTLSCSPISGHRSVSWYQQTPGQGLQFLFEYFSETQRNKGNFPGRFSGRQFSNSRSEMNVSTLELGDSALYLCASSPGGLARNEQFFGPGTRLTVL.

The sample holds a few counts of this clone. The V gene is TRBV2, the J gene TRBJ1-5, with TRBD1 identical over 9 bases. V shed 6 bases, J shed 2 bases, and the junction held 5 bases outside the gene matches. Germline assignment: CDR1 SNHLY and CDR2 FYNNEI. This CDR3 has 15 amino acids. The CDR3 DNA reads as TGTGCCAGCAGGATACAGGGGGCCCGCAATCAGCCCCAGCATTTT. Translated, it gives CASRIQGARNQPQHF.

The gene calls are TRBV7-2 and TRBJ1-4; perhaps TRBD1 as D (5 bases). The CDR3 is made up of 18 amino acids. Trimming removed 2 bases at V and 4 bases at J, with 20 bases between. The germline CDR1 and CDR2 sequences are SGHTA and FQGNSA. The CDR3, as DNA: TGTGCCAGCAGCTTATATTCGCGGAGGGCAGGGATTAATGAAAAACTGTTTTTT. Its protein product is CASSLYSRRAGINEKLFF.

This clone has just a few counts. The chain couples TRBV7-9 to TRBJ1-5, with 7 bases that match TRBD1. The CDR3 has 15 amino acids. V lost 1 base and J lost 8; bases outside the gene matches: 8. CDR1 and CDR2 from the germline V gene are SEHNR and FQNEAQ (reference sequence). The CDR3 loop is CASSLGGTVREPQHF. CDR3 DNA sequence: TGTGCCAGCAGCTTAGGGGGGACAGTGCGGGAGCCCCAGCATTTT.

The chain joins TRBV5-6 to TRBJ2-5, with 8 bases identical to TRBD1. The CDR3 extends over 14 amino acids. Germline-derived CDR1 and CDR2 are SGHDT and YYEEEE. The V gene end was trimmed by 5 bases and the J gene end by 4 bases; junction bases not matched to a gene: 7. The CDR3 bases are TGTGCCAGCAGAGGACAGGGCCACCGAGAGACCCAGTACTTC. This translates into CASRGQGHRETQYF.

The chain couples TRBV28 to TRBJ2-2; 9 nucleotides agree with TRBD1. Germline CDR1 reads MDHEN; CDR2 reads SYDVKM. J was trimmed by 2 bases and V by 8 bases; bases with no gene match: 9. The CDR3 has 16 amino acids. The CDR3 spells CASRSGQGSNTGELFF. Here the CDR3 DNA reads TGTGCCAGCCGCTCGGGACAGGGATCTAACACCGGGGAGCTGTTTTTT.

This clone was detected only a few times. The rearrangement links TRBV5-6 to TRBJ1-4, with D hard to call. The CDR3 loop spans 16 amino acids. V was pared by 1 base and J by 10 bases, with 20 bases between. The germline V gene encodes CDR1 SGHDT and CDR2 YYEEEE. CDR3 residues: CASSLLGSGGRAKLFF. CDR3 in DNA: TGTGCCAGCAGCTTGCTCGGCTCGGGTGGCCGCGCAAAACTGTTTTTT.

In this sample, this clone turned up once. The CDR3 protein is CASSLQGTGPSQATF. For the CDR3, the DNA is TGTGCCAGCAGCCTGCAAGGGACAGGCCCCTCCCAAGCCACCTTC. The chain has TRBV16 and TRBJ1-2; 8 nucleotides agree with TRBD1. Germline loops: CDR1 KGHSY, CDR2 FQNENV. The ends lost 4 bases at V and 13 bases at J; junction bases unmatched: 17. The CDR3 loop spans 15 amino acids.

This rearrangement joins TRBV6-5 to TRBJ1-2; no clear D gene. Per the germline V gene, CDR1 is MNHEY and CDR2 is SVGAGI. The V end was cut by 2 bases, the J end by 4 bases, with 8 bases between. The CDR3 extends over 13 amino acids. CDR3 nucleotide sequence: TGTGCCAGCAGTTACCCGGGAAGCTATGGCTACACCTTC. This translates into CASSYPGSYGYTF.

The chain joins TRBV5-6 to TRBJ2-1; 7 nucleotides line up with TRBD1. Unmatched junction bases numbered 15, after V lost 4 bases and J lost 14 bases. The CDR3 spans 14 residues. Germline lookup yields CDR1 SGHDT and CDR2 YYEEEE. The DNA for the CDR3 is TGTGCCAGCAGCCCCCTATCATCAGACAGGGTGAAGTTCTTC. Translating gives CASSPLSSDRVKFF.

This clone came up once. The rearrangement links TRBV5-6 to TRBJ1-1, with 10 positions matching TRBD1. From germline, CDR1 is SGHDT and CDR2 YYEEEE. Losses at the gene ends were 5 bases for V and 0 bases for J; bases not matched to a gene: 7. The CDR3 consists of 16 residues. CDR3 in DNA: TGTGCCAGCAGGAAGGGACAGGGGAGCCTGAACACTGAAGCTTTCTTT. Amino acid sequence: CASRKGQGSLNTEAFF.

J is TRBJ2-1 and V is TRBV18, with 12 bases that match TRBD2. V lost 8 bases, J lost 10 bases, and 9 bases stayed unmatched. This CDR3 has 14 residues. The V gene's germline CDR1 is KGHSH and CDR2 LQKENI. CDR3 coding DNA: TGTGCCAGCCGAAGACTAGCGGGAGTCGAGGAGCAGTTCTTC. This sequence encodes CASRRLAGVEEQFF.

This clone was detected only once. The chain couples TRBV28 to TRBJ1-4, with 8 bases that match TRBD1. The CDR3 is made up of 15 amino acids. Trimming at V came to 3 bases and at J to 5 bases, leaving 5 bases not matched to a gene. The germline V gene encodes CDR1 MDHEN and CDR2 SYDVKM. This CDR3 is CASSLRTGLNEKLFF. The CDR3 nucleotides read TGTGCCAGCAGTTTGAGGACAGGGTTGAATGAAAAACTGTTTTTT.

The chain links TRBV30 to TRBJ1-6; TRBD1 matches 9 bases. This CDR3 has 14 amino acids. J lost 10 bases, V lost 6 bases, and 10 bases had no gene match. CDR1 is GTSNPN, CDR2 SVGIG, per germline (reference sequence). CDR3 sequence reads: CACHIRDRDSPLHF. Here the CDR3 DNA reads TGTGCCTGCCACATCCGGGACAGGGACTCACCCCTCCACTTT.

This clone was seen once. The chain employs TRBV30 and TRBJ1-6; D uncertain. CDR3 length equals 17 residues. With 0 bases removed from V and 6 bases from J, the gap between germline ends came to 18 bases. Germline V CDR1 and CDR2: GTSNPN, SVGIG (reference sequence). The CDR3 is CAWSVLSVQASNSPLHF. CDR3 nucleotide sequence: TGTGCCTGGAGTGTACTTTCGGTGCAGGCGAGTAATTCACCCCTCCACTTT. Based on the CDR3 plus reference TRBV30 and TRBJ1-6, the full variable domain is SQTIHQWPATLVQPVGSPLSLECTVEGTSNPNLYWYRQAAGRGLQLLFYSVGIGQISSEVPQNLSASRPQDRQFILSSKKLLLSDSGFYLCAWSVLSVQASNSPLHFGNGTRLTVT.

This chain connects TRBV6-5 to TRBJ1-1; 7 nucleotides match TRBD1. V was clipped by 5 bases and J by 3 bases; unmatched bases: 6. This CDR3 comprises 14 residues. Germline lookup yields CDR1 MNHEY and CDR2 SVGAGI. CDR3 protein: CASSPGQSYTEAFF. CDR3 nucleotides: TGTGCCAGCAGTCCGGGACAGAGCTACACTGAAGCTTTCTTT.